A single sample gave rise to the 9 T cell receptor beta chains below, sequenced in a study of blood T cell repertoires in COVID-19. This table comes from immunoSEQ multiplex PCR, and its TCRdb copy is limited to in-frame clones, with some not included. The data show 35,000 to 50,000 clones, over 70% seen once. The sequenced sample consisted of peripheral blood. The receptors were sampled from a woman aged 35 to 49 with acute or convalescent COVID-19.

The sample holds a few counts of this clone. This chain uses TRBV28 with TRBJ1-4; D not certain. The CDR3 is made up of 13 amino acids. Germline CDR1 MDHEN, CDR2 SYDVKM. Trimming cost V 2 bases and J 6 bases, with 7 bases left between them. The CDR3 region has the DNA TGTGCCAGCAGTTTAATCCGAGATGAAAAACTGTTTTTT. Translating it yields CASSLIRDEKLFF. Based on the CDR3 plus reference TRBV28 and TRBJ1-4, the full variable domain is DVKVTQSSRYLVKRTGEKVFLECVQDMDHENMFWYRQDPGLGLRLIYFSYDVKMKEKGDIPEGYSVSREKKERFSLILESASTNQTSMYLCASSLIRDEKLFFGSGTQLSVL.

The V call is TRBV7-2, the J call TRBJ2-6; 8 bases are shared with TRBD2. The CDR3 has 18 residues. V lost 4 bases and J lost 2; bases outside the gene matches: 10. The germline CDR1 and CDR2 sequences are SGHTA and FQGNSA. The CDR3 DNA is TGTGCCAGCAGCTCACGTCATAGCGGGAAGGCTGGGGCCAACGTCCTGACTTTC. Translation: CASSSRHSGKAGANVLTF.

This clone was picked up a small number of times. The rearrangement joins TRBV2 to TRBJ2-2; perhaps TRBD2 as D (5 bases). Per germline, CDR1 SNHLY and CDR2 FYNNEI. The CDR3 contains 12 residues. Trimming pared 7 bases from V and 3 bases from J, leaving 6 bases between. The CDR3 loop reads CASTGYTGELFF. The CDR3 DNA sequence: TGTGCCAGCACGGGGTACACCGGGGAGCTGTTTTTT.

This chain connects TRBV19 to TRBJ2-1; 8 positions agree with TRBD2. J gave up 6 bases and V 4 bases, and 5 bases lay outside the gene matches. This CDR3 is 14 amino acids long. Germline CDR1 reads LNHDA; CDR2 reads SQIVND (reference sequence). The CDR3 is CASSTLAGLNEQFF. In DNA form, the CDR3 reads TGTGCCAGTAGTACCCTAGCGGGCCTCAATGAGCAGTTCTTC.

The V call is TRBV28, the J call TRBJ1-5; D uncertain. The germline CDR1 and CDR2 sequences are MDHEN and SYDVKM. The CDR3 has 14 amino acids. Trimming left V 8 bases short and J 3 bases short, with 14 bases between. The CDR3 region has the DNA TGTGCCAGCCTTCCCGGGAGTTCCAATCAGCCCCAGCATTTT. This codes for CASLPGSSNQPQHF.

CDR3 region: CASSLSSAGPSSYEQYF. The DNA for the CDR3 is TGTGCCAGCAGCTTATCCTCAGCAGGGCCAAGCTCCTACGAGCAGTACTTC. The chain uses TRBV7-3 and TRBJ2-7; TRBD1 is a possible D gene (5 bases). This CDR3 region has 17 residues. Trimming removed 2 bases at V and 0 bases at J, with 17 bases between. CDR1 SGHTA and CDR2 FQGTGA come from the germline V gene.

The chain links TRBV29-1 to TRBJ2-1; possible D gene TRBD2, 6 bases. Trimming left V 1 base short and J 2 bases short, with 9 bases between. CDR3 length equals 14 residues. CDR1 SQVTM and CDR2 ANQGSEA come from the germline V gene. The CDR3: CSVEVGGTYNEQFF. The DNA of the CDR3 is TGCAGCGTTGAAGTGGGAGGCACCTACAATGAGCAGTTCTTC.

The chain employs TRBV29-1 and TRBJ2-2; tentatively, D is TRBD2 (5 bases). Germline V gene lookup returns CDR1 SQVTM and CDR2 ANQGSEA. CDR3 size: 14 residues. V lost 5 bases to trimming and J lost 6 bases, with 16 bases between them. The CDR3 region has the DNA TGCAGCGTTTCACCGGGGAATCAAGCCGGGGAGCTGTTTTTT. Its protein is CSVSPGNQAGELFF.

The chain recombines TRBV9 with TRBJ1-4; D may be TRBD1 (5 bases). V lost 0 bases and J 10 bases, leaving 13 bases between the germline ends. Germline loops: CDR1 SGDLS, CDR2 YYNGEE. The CDR3 runs 14 residues. The CDR3: CASSVAGSVGKLFF. The CDR3 coding sequence is TGTGCCAGCAGCGTAGCAGGGTCGGTAGGAAAACTGTTTTTT.